The 6 T cell receptor beta chains below all came from one sample that was sequenced in a study of cytomegalovirus exposure and HLA in healthy donors. This PCR relied on a set of 60 Vbeta primers and 13 Jbeta primers. Sequenced by immunoSEQ multiplex PCR; TCRdb stores in-frame clones only, minus some. In the table there are around 170,000 clones, around 80% of which are singletons. Sequenced input: PBMCs. The receptors shown here come from a man aged 18 to 29 in good health and CMV-seronegative.

This sequence joins TRBV6-5 and TRBJ2-3, with 7 bases lining up with TRBD2. This CDR3 contains 14 residues. Germline CDR1 is MNHEY and CDR2 is SVGAGI. V lost 0 bases and J lost 9; bases outside the gene matches: 6. CDR3 bases: TGTGCCAGCAGTTACTCGAGACAACTAGCGACGCAGTATTTT. Translated: CASSYSRQLATQYF.

V gene TRBV5-8 combines with J gene TRBJ1-5; 8 bases fit TRBD1. Germline CDR1 SGHTS, CDR2 YDEGEE. J was trimmed by 0 bases and V by 0 bases; bases with no gene match: 11. This CDR3 comprises 19 residues. In DNA, the CDR3 is TGTGCCAGCAGCTTGGTCCGAACAGGGGGGGGCCTTAGCAATCAGCCCCAGCATTTT. It is translated as CASSLVRTGGGLSNQPQHF.

V gene TRBV5-1 combines with J gene TRBJ2-5; no clear D. Germline V CDR1 and CDR2: SGHRS, YFSETQ. The CDR3 is 13 residues long. Between the trimmed V and J ends, which lost 4 bases and 2 bases, there was a span of 9 bases. CDR3 in amino acids: CASSPTEQETQYF. CDR3 coding DNA: TGCGCCAGCAGCCCGACGGAGCAAGAGACCCAGTACTTC. The whole variable domain, remainder taken from reference TRBV5-1 and TRBJ2-5, is KAGVTQTPRYLIKTRGQQVTLSCSPISGHRSVSWYQQTPGQGLQFLFEYFSETQRNKGNFPGRFSGRQFSNSRSEMNVSTLELGDSALYLCASSPTEQETQYFGPGTRLLVL.

The CDR3 bases are TGTGCCAGTAGTATGGGCCGAAGCTCCTGGACCGGGGAGCTGTTTTTT. It translates to CASSMGRSSWTGELFF. The J gene is TRBJ2-2, the V gene TRBV19; D unresolved. The CDR3 extends over 16 amino acids. Germline V lookup: CDR1 LNHDA, CDR2 SQIVND (reference sequence). V lost 3 bases and J lost 5, with 16 bases in between.

V and J are TRBV5-4 and TRBJ2-5, with 9 bases that match TRBD2. The J call is uncertain, as TRBJ2-7 better fits the DNA end. Germline loops: CDR1 SGHNT, CDR2 YYREEE (reference sequence). The CDR3 is made up of 15 amino acids. The CDR3 here is CASSFLGGRAYEQYF. DNA of the CDR3: TGTGCCAGCAGCTTTCTGGGCGGGAGGGCCTACGAGCAGTACTTC.

A single count supports this clone. This chain's CDR3 is CASRGGTSEIYNEQFF. The CDR3 DNA follows: TGTGCCAGCAGGGGTGGGACTAGCGAGATATACAATGAGCAGTTCTTC. The chain links TRBV2 to TRBJ2-1; TRBD2 agrees at 10 bases. This CDR3 region has 16 residues. The germline gives CDR1 SNHLY, CDR2 FYNNEI. Losses at the gene ends were 6 bases for V and 4 bases for J; bases not matched to a gene: 9.